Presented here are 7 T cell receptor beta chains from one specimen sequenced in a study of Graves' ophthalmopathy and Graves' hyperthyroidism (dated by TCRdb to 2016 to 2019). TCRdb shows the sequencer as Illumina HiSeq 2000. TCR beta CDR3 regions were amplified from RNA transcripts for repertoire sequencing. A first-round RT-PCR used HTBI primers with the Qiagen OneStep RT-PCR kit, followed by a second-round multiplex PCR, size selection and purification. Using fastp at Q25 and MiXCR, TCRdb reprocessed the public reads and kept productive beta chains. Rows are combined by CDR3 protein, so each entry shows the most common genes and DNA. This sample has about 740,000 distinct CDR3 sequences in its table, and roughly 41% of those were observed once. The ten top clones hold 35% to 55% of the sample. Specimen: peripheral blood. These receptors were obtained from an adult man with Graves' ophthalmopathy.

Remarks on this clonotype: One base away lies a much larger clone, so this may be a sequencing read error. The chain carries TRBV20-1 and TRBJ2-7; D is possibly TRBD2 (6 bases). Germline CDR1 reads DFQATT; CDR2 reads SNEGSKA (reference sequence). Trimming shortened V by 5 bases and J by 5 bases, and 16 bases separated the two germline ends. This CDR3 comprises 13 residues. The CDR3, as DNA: TGCAGTGCTGGAGGAAGCAGGAGGGACGAGCAGTACTTC. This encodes CSAGGSRRDEQYF.

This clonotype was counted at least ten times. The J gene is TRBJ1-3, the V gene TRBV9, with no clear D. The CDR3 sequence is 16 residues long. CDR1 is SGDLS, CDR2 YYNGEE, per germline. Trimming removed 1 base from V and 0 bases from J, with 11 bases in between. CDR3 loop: CASSVTGSHSGNTIYF. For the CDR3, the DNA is TGTGCCAGCAGCGTAACTGGAAGCCACTCTGGAAACACCATATATTTT.

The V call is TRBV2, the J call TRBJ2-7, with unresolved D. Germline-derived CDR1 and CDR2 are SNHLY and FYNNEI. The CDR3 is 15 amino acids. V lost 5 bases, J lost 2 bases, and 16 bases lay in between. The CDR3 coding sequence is TGTGCCAGCAGTATCACCGGGTCCCCAACCTACGAGCAGTACTTC. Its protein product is CASSITGSPTYEQYF.

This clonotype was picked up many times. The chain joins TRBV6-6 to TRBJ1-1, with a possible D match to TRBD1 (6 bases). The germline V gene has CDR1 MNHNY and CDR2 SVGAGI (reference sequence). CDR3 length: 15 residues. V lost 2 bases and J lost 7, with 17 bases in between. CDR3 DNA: TGTGCCAGCAGTTACGGCGGTACAGGGCAGGGTGAAGCTTTCTTT. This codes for CASSYGGTGQGEAFF.

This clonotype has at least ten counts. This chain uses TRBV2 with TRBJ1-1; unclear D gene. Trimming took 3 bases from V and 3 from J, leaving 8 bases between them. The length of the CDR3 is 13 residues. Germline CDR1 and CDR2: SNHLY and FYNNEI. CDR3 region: CASSDQPHTEAFF. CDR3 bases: TGTGCCAGCAGTGACCAGCCTCACACTGAAGCTTTCTTT.

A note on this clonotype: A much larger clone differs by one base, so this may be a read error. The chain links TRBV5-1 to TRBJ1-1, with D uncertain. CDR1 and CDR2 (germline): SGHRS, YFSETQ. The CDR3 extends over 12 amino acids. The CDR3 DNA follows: TGTGCCAGCAGCTTCGGTGGCACTGAAGCTTCCTTT. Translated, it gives CASSFGGTEASF.

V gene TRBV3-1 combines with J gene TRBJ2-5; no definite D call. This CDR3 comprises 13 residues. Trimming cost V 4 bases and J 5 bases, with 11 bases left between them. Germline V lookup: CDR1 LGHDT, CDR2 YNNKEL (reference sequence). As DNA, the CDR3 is TGTGCCAGCAGCCCCCCCCCGTCCGAGACCCAGTACTTC. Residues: CASSPPPSETQYF.